This T cell receptor (beta chain) derives from a study of blood T cells in healthy people across ages. CDR3 size: 17 residues. In germline, CDR1 is SGHTA, CDR2 FQGNSA. The V and J ends lost 2 bases and 2 bases respectively, with 13 bases between them. The donors, aged roughly 6 to 95, were healthy Caucasians from Russia. Next came a second PCR, run for about 6 to 12 cycles, which used a sample-barcoded 5' primer along with a J-beta primer mix. Each CDR3 protein is one row after TCRdb ran MiXCR on the 5' RACE reads. Seen here are more than 1,000,000 distinct CDR3 sequences, roughly a quarter observed once, and the top ten hold around 0.75%. The sample was also linked to a second study, of T cells of mothers and their children.

Sequencing was done on a sample of blood. The rearrangement uses TRBV7-2 and TRBJ2-6, with a tentative D call TRBD1 (5 bases). The clonotype comes from a girl aged 2-10 years in good health. The CDR3 nucleotides read TGTGCCAGCAGCTTAACTTACAGGACCCCTGGGGCCAACGTCCTGACTTTC. Its protein is CASSLTYRTPGANVLTF.